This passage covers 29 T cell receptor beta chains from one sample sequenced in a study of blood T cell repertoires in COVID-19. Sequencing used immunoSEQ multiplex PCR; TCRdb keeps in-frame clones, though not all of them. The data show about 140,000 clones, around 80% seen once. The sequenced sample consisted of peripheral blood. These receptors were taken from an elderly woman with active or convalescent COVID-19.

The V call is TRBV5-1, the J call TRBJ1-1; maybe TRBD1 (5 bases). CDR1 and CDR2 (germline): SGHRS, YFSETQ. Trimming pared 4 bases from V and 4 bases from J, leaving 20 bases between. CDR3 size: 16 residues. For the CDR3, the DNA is TGCGCCAGCAGCCGGAATGAACGGGGGAGAGGCACTGAAGCTTTCTTT. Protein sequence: CASSRNERGRGTEAFF.

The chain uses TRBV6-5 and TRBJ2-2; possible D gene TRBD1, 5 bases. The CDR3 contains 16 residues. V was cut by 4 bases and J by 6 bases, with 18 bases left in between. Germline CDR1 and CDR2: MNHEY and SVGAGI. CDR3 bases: TGTGCCAGCAGTTCGAACAGGTTTGGAGTGTCCGGGGAGCTGTTTTTT. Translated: CASSSNRFGVSGELFF.

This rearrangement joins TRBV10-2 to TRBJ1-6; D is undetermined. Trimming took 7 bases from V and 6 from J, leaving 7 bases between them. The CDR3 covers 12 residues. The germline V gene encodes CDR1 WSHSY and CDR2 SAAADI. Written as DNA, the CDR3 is TGCGCCAGCAAGCTTAGTAATTCACCCCTCCACTTT. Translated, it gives CASKLSNSPLHF.

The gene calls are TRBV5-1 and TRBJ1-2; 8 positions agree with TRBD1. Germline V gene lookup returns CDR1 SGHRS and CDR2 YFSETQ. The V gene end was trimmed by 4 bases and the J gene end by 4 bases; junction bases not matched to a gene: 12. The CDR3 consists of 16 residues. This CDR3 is CASSVQTPGQVYGYTF. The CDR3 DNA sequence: TGCGCCAGCAGCGTACAAACACCGGGACAGGTCTATGGCTACACCTTC.

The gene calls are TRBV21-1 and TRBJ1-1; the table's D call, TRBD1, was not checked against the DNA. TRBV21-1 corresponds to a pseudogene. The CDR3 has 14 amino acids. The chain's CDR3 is CASSKIRQYTEAFF. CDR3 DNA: TGTGCCAGCAGCAAGATCAGACAATACACTGAAGCTTTCTTT.

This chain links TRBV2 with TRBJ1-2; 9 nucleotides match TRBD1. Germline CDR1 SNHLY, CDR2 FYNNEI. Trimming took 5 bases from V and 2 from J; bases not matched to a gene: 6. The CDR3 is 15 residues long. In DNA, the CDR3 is TGTGCCAGCAGTTTCCAGACAGGGGGGAACTATGGCTACACCTTC. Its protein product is CASSFQTGGNYGYTF.

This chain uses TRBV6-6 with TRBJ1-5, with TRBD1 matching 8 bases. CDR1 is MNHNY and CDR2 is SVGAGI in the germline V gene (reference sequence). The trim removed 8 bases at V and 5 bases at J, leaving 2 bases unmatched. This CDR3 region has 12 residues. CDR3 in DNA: TGTGCCAGCGGACAGGGCGATCAGCCCCAGCATTTT. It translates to CASGQGDQPQHF.

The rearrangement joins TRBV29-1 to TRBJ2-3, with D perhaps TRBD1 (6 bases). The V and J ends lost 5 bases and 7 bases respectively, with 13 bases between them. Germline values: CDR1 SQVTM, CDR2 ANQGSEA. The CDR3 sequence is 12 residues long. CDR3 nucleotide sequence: TGCAGCGTTAAACAGGGCTCCAATACGCAGTATTTT. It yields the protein CSVKQGSNTQYF.

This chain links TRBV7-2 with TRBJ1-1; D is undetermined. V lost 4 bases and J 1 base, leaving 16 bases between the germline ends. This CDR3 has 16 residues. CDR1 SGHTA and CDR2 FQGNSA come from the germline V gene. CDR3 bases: TGTGCCAGCAGCTCCCGGGGAGGGCGGGGGAACACTGAAGCTTTCTTT. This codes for CASSSRGGRGNTEAFF.

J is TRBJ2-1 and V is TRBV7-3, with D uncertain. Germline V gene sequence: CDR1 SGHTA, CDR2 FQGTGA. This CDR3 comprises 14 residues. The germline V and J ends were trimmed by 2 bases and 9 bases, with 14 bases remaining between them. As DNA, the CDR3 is TGTGCCAGCAGCTTATTCCCCGCCTCGGGTGAGCAGTTCTTC. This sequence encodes CASSLFPASGEQFF.

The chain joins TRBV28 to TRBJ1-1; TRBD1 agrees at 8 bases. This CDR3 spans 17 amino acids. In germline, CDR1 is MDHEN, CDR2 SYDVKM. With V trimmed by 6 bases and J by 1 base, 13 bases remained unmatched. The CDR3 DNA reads TGTGCCAGCAGCTTTCACTTCATTGACAGGGGGAACACTGAAGCTTTCTTT. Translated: CASSFHFIDRGNTEAFF.

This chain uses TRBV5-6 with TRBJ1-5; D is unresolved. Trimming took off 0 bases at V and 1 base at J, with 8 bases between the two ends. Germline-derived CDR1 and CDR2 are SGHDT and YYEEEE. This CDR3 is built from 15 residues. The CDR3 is CASSLAAVSNQPQHF. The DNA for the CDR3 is TGTGCCAGCAGCTTGGCTGCAGTAAGCAATCAGCCCCAGCATTTT.

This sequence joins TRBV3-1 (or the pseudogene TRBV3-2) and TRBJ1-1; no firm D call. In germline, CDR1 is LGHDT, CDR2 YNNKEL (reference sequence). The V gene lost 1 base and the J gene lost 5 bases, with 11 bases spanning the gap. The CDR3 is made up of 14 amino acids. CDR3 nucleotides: TGTGCCAGCAGCCAAGCTCCCGTATCGACTGAAGCTTTCTTT. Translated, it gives CASSQAPVSTEAFF.

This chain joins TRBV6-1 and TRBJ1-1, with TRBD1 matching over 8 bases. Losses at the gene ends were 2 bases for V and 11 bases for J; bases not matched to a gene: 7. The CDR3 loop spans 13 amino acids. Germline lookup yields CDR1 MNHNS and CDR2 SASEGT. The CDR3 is CASSEITGGTAFF. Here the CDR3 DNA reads TGTGCCAGCAGTGAAATTACAGGGGGTACGGCTTTCTTT.

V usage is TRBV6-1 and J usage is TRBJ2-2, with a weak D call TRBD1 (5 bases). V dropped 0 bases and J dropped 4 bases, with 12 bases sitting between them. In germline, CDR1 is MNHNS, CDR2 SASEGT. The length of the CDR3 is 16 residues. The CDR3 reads CASSEAGRVGTGELFF. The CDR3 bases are TGTGCCAGCAGTGAAGCCGGCAGGGTGGGCACCGGGGAGCTGTTTTTT.

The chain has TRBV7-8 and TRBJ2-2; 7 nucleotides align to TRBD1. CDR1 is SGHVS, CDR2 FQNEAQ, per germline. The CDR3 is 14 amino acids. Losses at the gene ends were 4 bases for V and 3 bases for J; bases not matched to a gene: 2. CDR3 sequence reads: CASSSGTDTGELFF. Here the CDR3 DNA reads TGTGCCAGCAGCTCAGGGACAGACACCGGGGAGCTGTTTTTT. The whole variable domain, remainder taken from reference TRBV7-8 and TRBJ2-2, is GAGVSQSPRYKVAKRGQDVALRCDPISGHVSLFWYQQALGQGPEFLTYFQNEAQLDKSGLPSDRFFAERPEGSVSTLKIQRTQQEDSAVYLCASSSGTDTGELFFGEGSRLTVL.

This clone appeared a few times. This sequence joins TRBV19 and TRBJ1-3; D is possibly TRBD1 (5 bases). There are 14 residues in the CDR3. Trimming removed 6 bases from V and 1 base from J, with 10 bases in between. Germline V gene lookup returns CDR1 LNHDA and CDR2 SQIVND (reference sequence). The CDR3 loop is CASSPGHSGNTIYF. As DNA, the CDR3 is TGTGCCAGTAGCCCCGGACATTCTGGAAACACCATATATTTT.

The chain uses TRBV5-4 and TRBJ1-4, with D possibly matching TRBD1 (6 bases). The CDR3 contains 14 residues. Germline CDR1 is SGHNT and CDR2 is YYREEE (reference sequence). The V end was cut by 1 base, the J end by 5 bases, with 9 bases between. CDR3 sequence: CASSLKGVNEKLFF. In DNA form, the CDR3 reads TGTGCCAGCAGCTTGAAGGGGGTAAATGAAAAACTGTTTTTT.

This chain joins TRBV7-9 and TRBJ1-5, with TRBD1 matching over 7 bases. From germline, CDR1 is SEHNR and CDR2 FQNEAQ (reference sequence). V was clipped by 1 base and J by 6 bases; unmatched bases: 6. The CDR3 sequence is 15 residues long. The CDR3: CASSLGQGPGQPQHF. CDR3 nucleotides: TGTGCCAGCAGCTTAGGACAGGGCCCAGGTCAGCCCCAGCATTTT. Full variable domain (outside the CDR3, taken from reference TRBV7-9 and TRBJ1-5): DTGVSQNPRHKITKRGQNVTFRCDPISEHNRLYWYRQTLGQGPEFLTYFQNEAQLEKSRLLSDRFSAERPKGSFSTLEIQRTEQGDSAMYLCASSLGQGPGQPQHFGDGTRLSIL.

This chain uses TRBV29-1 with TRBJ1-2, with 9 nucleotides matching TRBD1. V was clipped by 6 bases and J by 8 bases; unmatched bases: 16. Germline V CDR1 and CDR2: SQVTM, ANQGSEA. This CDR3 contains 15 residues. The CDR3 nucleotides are TGCAGCGTGGAAAAGGACAGGGGTAGAGGGCGCGGCTACACCTTC. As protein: CSVEKDRGRGRGYTF.

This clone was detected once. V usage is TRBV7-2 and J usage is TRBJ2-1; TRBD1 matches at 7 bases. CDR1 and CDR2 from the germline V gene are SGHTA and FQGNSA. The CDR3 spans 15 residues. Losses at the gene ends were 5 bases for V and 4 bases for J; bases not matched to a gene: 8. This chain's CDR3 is CASSDRDRTYNEQFF. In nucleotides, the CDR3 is TGTGCCAGCAGCGACCGGGACAGAACTTACAATGAGCAGTTCTTC.

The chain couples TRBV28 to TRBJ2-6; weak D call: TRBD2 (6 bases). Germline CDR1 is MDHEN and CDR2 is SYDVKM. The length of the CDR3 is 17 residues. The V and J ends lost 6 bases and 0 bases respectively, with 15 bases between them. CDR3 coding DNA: TGTGCCAGCAGCTATGGCGGGGTATCCTCTGGGGCCAACGTCCTGACTTTC. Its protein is CASSYGGVSSGANVLTF. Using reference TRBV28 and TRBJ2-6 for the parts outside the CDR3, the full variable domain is DVKVTQSSRYLVKRTGEKVFLECVQDMDHENMFWYRQDPGLGLRLIYFSYDVKMKEKGDIPEGYSVSREKKERFSLILESASTNQTSMYLCASSYGGVSSGANVLTFGAGSRLTVL.

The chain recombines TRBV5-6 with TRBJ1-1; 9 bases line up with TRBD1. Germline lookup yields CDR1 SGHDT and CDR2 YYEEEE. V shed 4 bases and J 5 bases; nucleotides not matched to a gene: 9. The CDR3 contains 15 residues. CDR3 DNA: TGTGCCAGCAGCCCGGGACAGGGAAGAGATACTGAAGCTTTCTTT. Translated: CASSPGQGRDTEAFF.

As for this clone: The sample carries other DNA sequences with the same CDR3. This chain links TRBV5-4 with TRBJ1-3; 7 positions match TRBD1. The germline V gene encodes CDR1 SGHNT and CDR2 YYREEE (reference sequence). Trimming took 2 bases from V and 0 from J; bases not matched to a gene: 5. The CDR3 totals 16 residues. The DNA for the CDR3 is TGTGCCAGCAGCTTAGGGGGCAGAAGCTCTGGAAACACCATATATTTT. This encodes CASSLGGRSSGNTIYF.

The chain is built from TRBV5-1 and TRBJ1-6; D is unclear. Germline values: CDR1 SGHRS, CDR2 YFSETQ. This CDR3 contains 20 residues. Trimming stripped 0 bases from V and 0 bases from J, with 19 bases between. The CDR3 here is CASSLGTFLDTSSYNSPLHF. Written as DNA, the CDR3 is TGCGCCAGCAGCTTGGGGACCTTTCTGGATACTAGCTCCTATAATTCACCCCTCCACTTT.

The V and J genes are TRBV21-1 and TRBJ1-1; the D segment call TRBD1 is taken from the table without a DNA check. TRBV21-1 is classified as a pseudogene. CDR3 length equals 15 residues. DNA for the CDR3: TGTGCCAGCAGCTCTAGGGCCCACCTGACAGATGAAGCTTTCTTT. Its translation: CASSSRAHLTDEAFF.

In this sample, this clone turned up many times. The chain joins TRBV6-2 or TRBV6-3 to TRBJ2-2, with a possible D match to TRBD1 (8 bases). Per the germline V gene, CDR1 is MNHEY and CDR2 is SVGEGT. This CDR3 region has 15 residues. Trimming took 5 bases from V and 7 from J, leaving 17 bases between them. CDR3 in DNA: TGTGCCAGCAGTGAGACAGGGGAGGGTGGCGGGGAGCTGTTTTTT. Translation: CASSETGEGGGELFF.

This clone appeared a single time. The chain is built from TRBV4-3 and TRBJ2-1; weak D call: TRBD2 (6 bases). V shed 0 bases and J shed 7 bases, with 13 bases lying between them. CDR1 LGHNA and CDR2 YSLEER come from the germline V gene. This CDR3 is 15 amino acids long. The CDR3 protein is CASSQDPQGGNEQFF. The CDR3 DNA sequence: TGCGCCAGCAGCCAAGATCCCCAGGGAGGTAATGAGCAGTTCTTC.

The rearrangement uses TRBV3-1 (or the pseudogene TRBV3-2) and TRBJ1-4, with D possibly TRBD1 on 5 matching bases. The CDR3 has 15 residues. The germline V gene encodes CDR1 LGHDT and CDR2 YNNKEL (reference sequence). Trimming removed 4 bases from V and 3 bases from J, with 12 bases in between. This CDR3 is CASSPGLASNEKLFF. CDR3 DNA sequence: TGTGCCAGCAGCCCGGGACTGGCGTCTAATGAAAAACTGTTTTTT.